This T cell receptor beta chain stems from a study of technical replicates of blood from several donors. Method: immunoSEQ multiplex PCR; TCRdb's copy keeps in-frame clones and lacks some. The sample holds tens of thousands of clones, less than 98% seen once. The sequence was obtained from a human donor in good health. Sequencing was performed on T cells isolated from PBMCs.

CDR3 coding DNA: TGTGCCAGTAGTGAAGGGACGGGCGGGATCGAGCAGTTCTTC. This translates into CASSEGTGGIEQFF. J is TRBJ2-1 and V is TRBV19; perhaps TRBD2 as D (6 bases). The CDR3 consists of 14 residues. CDR1 LNHDA and CDR2 SQIVND come from the germline V gene (reference sequence). The V end lost 5 bases, the J end lost 10 bases, and 18 bases lay between the germline ends.